One and the same sample provided the 8 T cell receptor beta chains below, sequenced in a study of T-cell reconstitution after alpha-beta-depleted transplantation in children. Unique molecular identifiers were incorporated during preparation of the TCRbeta library. TCRdb fed the PCR reads into MiXCR, producing one record per CDR3 protein. The data contain about 97,000 distinct CDR3 sequences, 4.5% to 7.5% of them singletons. Sequencing was performed on PBMCs, mostly from graft donor cells, taken 60 days after TCRalphabeta/CD19-depleted stem cell transplant. These receptors all stem from a female patient aged 2-9 years who had a stem cell transplant for Fanconi anemia, so the T cells may come from the graft donor.

The sample holds many counts of this clonotype. This chain joins TRBV15 and TRBJ2-1; D ambiguous. The germline gives CDR1 LNHNV, CDR2 YYDKDF (reference sequence). This CDR3 contains 14 residues. Trimming pared 6 bases from V and 8 bases from J, leaving 17 bases between. The CDR3 loop is CATSAPWGQDEQFF. In DNA, the CDR3 is TGTGCCACCAGTGCTCCTTGGGGTCAAGATGAGCAGTTCTTC.

This clonotype was found many times. V gene TRBV28 combines with J gene TRBJ2-7; D is perhaps TRBD2 (5 bases). Germline V gene lookup returns CDR1 MDHEN and CDR2 SYDVKM. The CDR3 loop spans 14 amino acids. With 6 bases removed from V and 3 bases from J, the gap between germline ends came to 15 bases. This chain's CDR3 is CASSQPDGLYEQYF. The CDR3 DNA follows: TGTGCCAGCAGCCAACCGGACGGACTCTACGAGCAGTACTTC.

This clonotype has a handful of counts. This sequence joins TRBV5-1 and TRBJ1-2; D is possibly TRBD1 (6 bases). Germline lookup yields CDR1 SGHRS and CDR2 YFSETQ. V was clipped by 4 bases and J by 2 bases, with 9 bases between them. CDR3 length: 13 residues. Here the CDR3 reads CASSEQGNYGYTF. As DNA, the CDR3 is TGCGCCAGCAGCGAACAGGGAAACTATGGCTACACCTTC.

This clonotype was counted at least ten times. V gene TRBV7-8 combines with J gene TRBJ2-1; D perhaps matches TRBD2 (6 bases). This CDR3 region has 14 residues. Germline CDR1 is SGHVS and CDR2 is FQNEAQ. With 6 bases removed from V and 5 bases from J, the gap between germline ends came to 14 bases. CDR3 bases: TGTGCCAGCAGAGGGAAGCGGGTTGACAATGAGCAGTTCTTC. It translates to CASRGKRVDNEQFF.

This clonotype was detected ten times or more. This chain uses TRBV7-8 with TRBJ2-1; no clear D. Germline CDR1 SGHVS, CDR2 FQNEAQ. The V end was cut by 0 bases, the J end by 7 bases, with 16 bases between. This CDR3 spans 16 amino acids. The CDR3 region is CASSLAAVKGRNEQFF. DNA for the CDR3: TGTGCCAGCAGCTTAGCCGCGGTAAAGGGCAGAAATGAGCAGTTCTTC. Together with reference TRBV7-8 and TRBJ2-1, the CDR3 gives the full variable domain: GAGVSQSPRYKVAKRGQDVALRCDPISGHVSLFWYQQALGQGPEFLTYFQNEAQLDKSGLPSDRFFAERPEGSVSTLKIQRTQQEDSAVYLCASSLAAVKGRNEQFFGPGTRLTVL.

This clonotype was detected many times. V usage is TRBV5-1 and J usage is TRBJ2-1; 7 nucleotides agree with TRBD2. In germline, CDR1 is SGHRS, CDR2 YFSETQ. The CDR3 is 14 residues long. V lost 2 bases and J lost 9; bases outside the gene matches: 8. The CDR3 protein is CASSFRTSASEQFF. Here the CDR3 DNA reads TGCGCCAGCAGCTTCCGGACTAGTGCAAGTGAGCAGTTCTTC.

The genes are TRBV5-1 and TRBJ1-1; D is perhaps TRBD1 (5 bases). Per the germline V gene, CDR1 is SGHRS and CDR2 is YFSETQ. V dropped 4 bases and J dropped 1 base, with 8 bases sitting between them. The CDR3 has 13 amino acids. In DNA, the CDR3 is TGCGCCAGCAGCACTGGGGGGAACACTGAAGCTTTCTTT. Translating gives CASSTGGNTEAFF.

This clonotype was counted at least ten times. The CDR3 region is CAISRDTRGADTQYF. In DNA, the CDR3 is TGTGCCATCAGTCGGGACACGAGGGGGGCAGATACGCAGTATTTT. The genes are TRBV10-3 and TRBJ2-3; perhaps D is TRBD1 or TRBD2 (6 bases each). CDR1 and CDR2 (germline): ENHRY, SYGVKD. V was clipped by 5 bases and J by 4 bases, with 16 bases between them. There are 15 residues in the CDR3.